The 13 T cell receptor beta chains below all came from one sample that was sequenced in a study of T cell changes during pregnancy in multiple sclerosis. Sequenced by immunoSEQ multiplex PCR; TCRdb stores in-frame clones only, minus some. The sample shows some 62,000 clones, approximately 90% of them seen only once. The starting material was peripheral blood, obtained in the second trimester of pregnancy. These TCRs come from a female donor in good health, enrolled as a control in a pregnancy study.

This chain joins TRBV19 and TRBJ2-1; 7 nucleotides line up with TRBD2. Trimming took 8 bases from V and 5 from J; bases not matched to a gene: 12. The CDR3 extends over 15 amino acids. Germline V gives CDR1 LNHDA, CDR2 SQIVND (reference sequence). CDR3 bases: TGTGCCAGTCAAGGCGGGAGAGCTCCTAACAATGAGCAGTTCTTC. Its protein product is CASQGGRAPNNEQFF.

The chain carries TRBV7-2 and TRBJ2-1; 11 nucleotides line up with TRBD2. The CDR3 consists of 14 residues. CDR1 and CDR2 (germline): SGHTA, FQGNSA. V trimming: 3 bases; J trimming: 14 bases; junction bases outside the gene matches: 9. This CDR3 reads CASSLLGTSGNEFF. The CDR3 DNA reads as TGTGCCAGCAGCTTGTTAGGGACTAGCGGAAATGAGTTCTTC.

The chain links TRBV6-5 to TRBJ1-3; D is perhaps TRBD1 (6 bases). This CDR3 contains 15 residues. Germline CDR1 is MNHEY and CDR2 is SVGAGI. With 6 bases removed from V and 0 bases from J, the gap between germline ends came to 12 bases. CDR3 amino acids: CASSLQGNSGNTIYF. The CDR3, as DNA: TGTGCCAGCAGCCTACAGGGAAACTCTGGAAACACCATATATTTT.

V is TRBV5-1 and J is TRBJ2-3; D is undetermined. Germline values: CDR1 SGHRS, CDR2 YFSETQ. V lost 0 bases and J 1 base, leaving 9 bases between the germline ends. This CDR3 region has 15 residues. CDR3 in DNA: TGCGCCAGCAGCTTGGGAGCCCTGGGCACAGATACGCAGTATTTT. Its translation: CASSLGALGTDTQYF. The full variable domain, its missing parts supplied by reference TRBV5-1 and TRBJ2-3, is KAGVTQTPRYLIKTRGQQVTLSCSPISGHRSVSWYQQTPGQGLQFLFEYFSETQRNKGNFPGRFSGRQFSNSRSEMNVSTLELGDSALYLCASSLGALGTDTQYFGPGTRLTVL.

The chain has TRBV2 and TRBJ1-5; TRBD1 might be the D (6 bases). From germline, CDR1 is SNHLY and CDR2 FYNNEI. V was clipped by 4 bases and J by 7 bases, with 11 bases between them. This CDR3 spans 13 amino acids. For the CDR3, the DNA is TGTGCCAGCAGTGTCCGACAGGCACAGCCCCAGCATTTT. As protein: CASSVRQAQPQHF.

This clone has only one observation. The chain has TRBV19 and TRBJ1-1; D is possibly TRBD1 (6 bases). The V and J ends lost 2 bases and 6 bases respectively, with 13 bases between them. CDR3 size: 14 residues. Germline lookup yields CDR1 LNHDA and CDR2 SQIVND (reference sequence). CDR3 region: CASSITGGLSEAFF. The CDR3 DNA sequence: TGTGCCAGTAGTATAACCGGGGGGCTCTCTGAAGCTTTCTTT.

This chain joins TRBV7-2 and TRBJ1-4; TRBD1 is a possible D gene (5 bases). Trimming removed 3 bases at V and 11 bases at J, with 19 bases between. Germline CDR1 SGHTA, CDR2 FQGNSA. CDR3 length: 15 residues. Written as DNA, the CDR3 is TGTGCCAGCAGCTTTACTCGGCAGGGAGGAGAGAAACTGTTTTTT. It codes for CASSFTRQGGEKLFF.

This chain connects TRBV10-3 to TRBJ1-2, with a tentative D call TRBD1 (5 bases). V was trimmed by 0 bases and J by 0 bases, leaving 8 bases between them. The CDR3 covers 15 residues. Germline V lookup: CDR1 ENHRY, CDR2 SYGVKD. The CDR3 coding sequence is TGTGCCATCAGTGAGTCCGCAGGGACTAACTATGGCTACACCTTC. Translating it yields CAISESAGTNYGYTF.

This rearrangement joins TRBV19 to TRBJ1-5; the match to TRBD1 covers 10 bases. This CDR3 is 17 amino acids long. V trimming: 7 bases; J trimming: 1 base; junction bases outside the gene matches: 10. CDR1 is LNHDA and CDR2 is SQIVND in the germline V gene (reference sequence). The CDR3 DNA reads TGTGCCAGTAAACTAGACAGGGGGCGGACAAGCAATCAGCCCCAGCATTTT. Its translation: CASKLDRGRTSNQPQHF.

The J gene is TRBJ1-2, the V gene TRBV5-6; D uncertain. V gave up 4 bases and J gave up 0 bases, with 10 bases separating them. The germline V gene has CDR1 SGHDT and CDR2 YYEEEE. CDR3 length equals 14 residues. The CDR3 region has the DNA TGTGCCAGCAGCCCGTTGACTCCTAACTATGGCTACACCTTC. Translating gives CASSPLTPNYGYTF.

The chain is built from TRBV6-1 and TRBJ2-1; 9 nucleotides match TRBD2. Trimming at V came to 6 bases and at J to 6 bases, leaving 6 bases not matched to a gene. This CDR3 spans 14 amino acids. Germline V CDR1 and CDR2: MNHNS, SASEGT. CDR3 bases: TGTGCCAGCAGCGGCGGGGGGGCCAGCAATGAGCAGTTCTTC. Its protein product is CASSGGGASNEQFF.

The J gene is TRBJ1-4, the V gene TRBV2; D remains ambiguous. CDR1 SNHLY and CDR2 FYNNEI come from the germline V gene. The CDR3 sequence is 14 residues long. Trimming took 6 bases from V and 1 from J, leaving 9 bases between them. CDR3 nucleotides: TGTGCCAGCAGGGCTTCTAGAACTAATGAAAAACTGTTTTTT. The encoded protein is CASRASRTNEKLFF.

This clone was recorded only once. The chain has TRBV7-9 and TRBJ2-1; 7 positions agree with TRBD1. Germline V lookup: CDR1 SEHNR, CDR2 FQNEAQ (reference sequence). This CDR3 is 15 amino acids long. V trimming: 6 bases; J trimming: 4 bases; junction bases outside the gene matches: 9. The CDR3 bases are TGTGCCAGCAGTCGACAGGGATGGTCTTACAATGAGCAGTTCTTC. The encoded protein is CASSRQGWSYNEQFF.